Below are 15 T cell receptor beta chains sequenced from a single sample in a study of response to subunit inactivated influenza vaccine. TCRdb analysed the RT-PCR reads with MiXCR anew, one entry per CDR3 protein. Found here are approximately 730,000 distinct CDR3 sequences, approximately 15% of them singletons; the top ten hold 6% to 7%. This specimen was PBMCs from blood, taken less than 15 days before vaccination. These receptors were obtained from a man aged 50 to 60 who received an inactivated influenza vaccine.

This clonotype was detected only a few times. The rearrangement joins TRBV4-1 to TRBJ1-2; D remains unclear. The CDR3 loop spans 12 amino acids. Per germline, CDR1 MGHRA and CDR2 YSYEKL. The V gene lost 7 bases and the J gene lost 1 base, with 7 bases spanning the gap. DNA of the CDR3: TGCGCCAGCACGGACGGTAACTATGGCTACACCTTC. This translates into CASTDGNYGYTF.

The chain joins TRBV12-3 or TRBV12-4 to TRBJ1-1; D might be TRBD1 (5 bases). Trimming cost V 6 bases and J 1 base, with 15 bases left between them. This CDR3 spans 15 amino acids. CDR3 bases: TGTGCCAGCAGCTGGGGGGGAAGTTGGAACACTGAAGCTTTCTTT. Translated: CASSWGGSWNTEAFF.

The rearrangement uses TRBV4-2 and TRBJ1-2, with 7 bases matching TRBD1. CDR3 length: 14 residues. The junction had 6 bases not matched to a gene; V was cut back by 1 base and J by 7 bases. Germline loops: CDR1 LGHNA, CDR2 YNFKEQ. CDR3 loop: CASSQVTGEGGYTF. CDR3 nucleotides: TGTGCCAGCAGCCAAGTAACAGGGGAAGGTGGCTACACCTTC.

The chain links TRBV6-1 to TRBJ2-4; D unclear. From germline, CDR1 is MNHNS and CDR2 SASEGT. The CDR3 is 15 residues long. V lost 6 bases, J lost 0 bases, and 12 bases lay in between. The CDR3 bases are TGTGCCAGCAGAGACCTTCTACTAGCCAAAAACATTCAGTACTTC. It yields the protein CASRDLLLAKNIQYF.

With regard to this clonotype: The junction departs from the called germline gene at one end, perhaps through a read error. The V gene is TRBV9, the J gene TRBJ1-1, with a weak D call TRBD1 (5 bases). The germline gives CDR1 SGDLS, CDR2 YYNGEE. The CDR3 is made up of 14 amino acids. The CDR3 nucleotides are TGTGCCAGGAGCGTAGAAGGGGTGAACACTGAAGCTTTCTTT. This codes for CARSVEGVNTEAFF.

The table lists this clonotype with a few counts. The chain uses TRBV4-3 and TRBJ2-7; D may be TRBD1 or TRBD2 (9 bases each). The CDR3 is made up of 15 amino acids. V was pared by 6 bases and J by 4 bases, with 19 bases between. Germline values: CDR1 LGHNA, CDR2 YSLEER. CDR3 coding DNA: TGCGCCAGCAGTCTGGACAGGGGACTAGCATACGAGCAGTACTTC. This sequence encodes CASSLDRGLAYEQYF.

This clonotype occurred a few times. This chain joins TRBV3-1 and TRBJ1-1, with a possible D match to TRBD1 (5 bases). This CDR3 has 14 amino acids. Trimming took off 2 bases at V and 1 base at J, with 8 bases between the two ends. Per the germline V gene, CDR1 is LGHDT and CDR2 is YNNKEL (reference sequence). CDR3 in amino acids: CASSQSDRNTEAFF. The CDR3, as DNA: TGTGCCAGCAGCCAATCTGACAGGAACACTGAAGCTTTCTTT.

This clonotype was counted a few times. This sequence joins TRBV7-2 and TRBJ2-1; TRBD2 aligns across 12 bases. This CDR3 has 15 amino acids. J was trimmed by 7 bases and V by 4 bases; bases with no gene match: 5. The germline V gene has CDR1 SGHTA and CDR2 FQGNSA. CDR3 sequence: CASSSSSGRVNEQFF. CDR3 DNA sequence: TGTGCCAGCAGCTCCTCTAGCGGGAGGGTTAATGAGCAGTTCTTC. The entire variable domain, with the rest obtained from reference TRBV7-2 and TRBJ2-1, is as follows: GAGVSQSPSNKVTEKGKDVELRCDPISGHTALYWYRQSLGQGLEFLIYFQGNSAPDKSGLPSDRFSAERTGGSVSTLTIQRTQQEDSAVYLCASSSSSGRVNEQFFGPGTRLTVL.

This clonotype appeared many times. The chain combines TRBV20-1 with TRBJ2-3, with a weak D call TRBD2 (5 bases). Trimming removed 5 bases at V and 4 bases at J, with 10 bases between. The V gene's germline CDR1 is DFQATT and CDR2 SNEGSKA (reference sequence). The CDR3 is 12 amino acids. CDR3 protein: CSAPRRSDTQYF. The CDR3 DNA is TGCAGTGCTCCCCGGAGGTCAGATACGCAGTATTTT.

This clonotype was picked up a small number of times. The rearrangement uses TRBV5-1 and TRBJ1-4, with D perhaps matching TRBD1 (6 bases). Trimming stripped 0 bases from V and 6 bases from J, with 12 bases between. The CDR3 runs 15 residues. Germline V CDR1 and CDR2: SGHRS, YFSETQ. CDR3 loop: CASSLVGGGDEKLFF. The CDR3 coding sequence is TGCGCCAGCAGCTTGGTCGGGGGGGGCGATGAAAAACTGTTTTTT.

The chain carries TRBV3-1 and TRBJ2-7; D may be TRBD2 (5 bases). The CDR3 runs to 13 residues. Germline assignment: CDR1 LGHDT and CDR2 YNNKEL (reference sequence). Trimming took 4 bases from V and 6 from J, leaving 13 bases between them. The CDR3 nucleotides are TGTGCCAGCAGCCTACTAGGGTCGGGCGAGCAGTACTTC. It specifies CASSLLGSGEQYF.

V usage is TRBV4-2 and J usage is TRBJ2-7, with a tentative D call TRBD1 (5 bases). Trimming stripped 1 base from V and 0 bases from J, with 10 bases between. The CDR3 has 15 amino acids. CDR1 and CDR2 from the germline V gene are LGHNA and YNFKEQ. The CDR3 here is CASSQGGLSSYEQYF. The CDR3 coding sequence is TGTGCCAGCAGCCAAGGGGGCCTTAGCTCCTACGAGCAGTACTTC.

There are a few counts of this clonotype. In DNA form, the CDR3 reads TGTGCCAGCAGGCGCGCCGGGACAGGGATTTCCAACTATGGCTACACCTTC. Protein product: CASRRAGTGISNYGYTF. This sequence joins TRBV7-8 and TRBJ1-2; 9 bases agree with TRBD1. Germline-derived CDR1 and CDR2 are SGHVS and FQNEAQ. J was trimmed by 2 bases and V by 6 bases; bases with no gene match: 13. The CDR3 is made up of 17 amino acids. The variable domain in full, with the rest retrieved from reference TRBV7-8 and TRBJ1-2, is GAGVSQSPRYKVAKRGQDVALRCDPISGHVSLFWYQQALGQGPEFLTYFQNEAQLDKSGLPSDRFFAERPEGSVSTLKIQRTQQEDSAVYLCASRRAGTGISNYGYTFGSGTRLTVV.

This chain connects TRBV14 to TRBJ2-5; 7 bases map to TRBD2. Germline lookup yields CDR1 SGHDN and CDR2 FVKESK. V shed 4 bases and J 1 base; nucleotides not matched to a gene: 6. CDR3 size: 15 residues. The CDR3 reads CASSRKTGGQETQYF. CDR3 coding DNA: TGTGCCAGCAGCCGTAAGACGGGGGGCCAAGAGACCCAGTACTTC.

This clonotype came up a few times. The CDR3 sequence is CSVGGTGTDTQYF. CDR3 nucleotide sequence: TGCAGCGTTGGCGGGACGGGCACAGATACGCAGTATTTT. This chain connects TRBV29-1 to TRBJ2-3, with TRBD2 as a possible D gene (6 bases). V lost 4 bases and J 1 base, leaving 9 bases between the germline ends. Germline CDR1 is SQVTM and CDR2 is ANQGSEA. The CDR3 has 13 amino acids.